This T cell receptor (beta chain) was sequenced in a study of T cells of healthy individuals. V lost 0 bases, J lost 6 bases, and 15 bases lay in between. Germline V gene data show CDR1 as MGHRA and CDR2 as YSYEKL. This CDR3 comprises 15 residues. TCRdb reanalysed the 5' RACE reads using MiXCR and keeps one entry per CDR3 protein. The profile shows 55,000 to 65,000 distinct CDR3 sequences, around 15% of them singletons. This clonotype has ten or more counts. The rearrangement joins TRBV4-1 to TRBJ2-7, with D possibly TRBD2 on 6 matching bases. The clonotype originates from a human donor in good health. CDR3 in DNA: TGCGCCAGCAGCCAAGAAACGAGCTTGGGGGGCGAGCAGTACTTC. It yields the protein CASSQETSLGGEQYF.